This T cell receptor (beta chain) was profiled in a study of radiotherapy plus CTLA-4 blockade in lung cancer. Whole-study findings and limits: Clones of tumor-derived TCRs expanded in blood after radiotherapy plus ipilimumab. Response, reportedly, was best predicted by interferon-beta along with early blood T cell clone dynamics.

In regard to this clone: Its specificity is unknown.

Those patients who had chemo-refractory metastatic non-small-cell lung cancer were given focal radiation along with CTLA-4 blockade through ipilimumab. V shed 7 bases, J shed 2 bases, and the junction held 11 bases outside the gene matches. Germline CDR1 and CDR2: SQVTM and ANQGSEA. The CDR3 has 15 amino acids. Repertoires were generated with immunoSEQ multiplex PCR, while TCRdb's copy carries only in-frame clones and drops some. Altogether around 43,000 clones are present, 65% to 75% being singletons, with the ten largest covering 9.8%. Sample: peripheral blood, taken from a patient treated with radiotherapy plus ipilimumab. The source of this sequence is a human donor with non-small cell lung cancer who had stable disease on radiotherapy plus ipilimumab. The chain combines TRBV29-1 with TRBJ2-1, with 7 bases aligning to TRBD1. CDR3: CSGTRSDRAYNEQFF. The CDR3 nucleotides are TGCAGCGGCACCAGATCCGACAGGGCCTACAATGAGCAGTTCTTC.